These 5 T cell receptor beta chains were all obtained from the same sample, sequenced in a study of radiation and T cells in renal cell carcinoma. The time point here: blood 2 weeks post-SBRT. The treatment denotes: 15 Gy SBRT to primary tumor, nephrectomy 4 weeks later. Clones were sequenced by immunoSEQ multiplex PCR, and TCRdb holds only the in-frame ones, with some missing. The table records 100,000 to 150,000 clones, 65% to 85% of them present only once. This sample comprised blood, obtained from a patient whose treatment included radiotherapy and nephrectomy. These receptors were collected from a man aged 50 or older with renal cell carcinoma.

V is TRBV27 and J is TRBJ2-7; no reliable D call. Between the trimmed V and J ends, which lost 2 bases and 6 bases, there was a span of 8 bases. The germline V gene has CDR1 MNHEY and CDR2 SMNVEV (reference sequence). There are 12 residues in the CDR3. In nucleotides, the CDR3 is TGTGCCAGCAGTTTAGGCTGGGGCGAGCAGTACTTC. Translating gives CASSLGWGEQYF.

This clone showed up just once. The rearrangement uses TRBV6-1 and TRBJ2-6, with no clear D. The V gene lost 7 bases and the J gene lost 0 bases, with 4 bases spanning the gap. The CDR3 runs 13 residues. Germline V lookup: CDR1 MNHNS, CDR2 SASEGT. CDR3 amino acids: CASIFSGANVLTF. The CDR3 DNA follows: TGTGCCAGCATCTTCTCTGGGGCCAACGTCCTGACTTTC.

This clone was observed a handful of times. V usage is TRBV11-2 and J usage is TRBJ2-1, with D maybe TRBD2 (5 bases). The CDR3 runs to 17 residues. Germline CDR1 and CDR2: SGHAT and FQNNGV. V lost 4 bases to trimming and J lost 0 bases, with 16 bases between them. The CDR3 coding sequence is TGTGCCAGCAGCTCTACACTTAGCGCGAACTCCTACAATGAGCAGTTCTTC. Translated, it gives CASSSTLSANSYNEQFF.

This clone was detected only a few times. The genes are TRBV28 and TRBJ1-5; TRBD1 aligns across 7 bases. Germline CDR1 and CDR2: MDHEN and SYDVKM. CDR3 length: 15 residues. V was pared by 4 bases and J by 3 bases, with 6 bases of the junction left unmatched. DNA for the CDR3: TGTGCCAGCAGTTCGGCAGGGGGAAACAATCAGCCCCAGCATTTT. Translating it yields CASSSAGGNNQPQHF.

This clone has more than one count but fewer than ten. This chain uses TRBV6-5 with TRBJ1-1; D not certain. CDR3 length equals 11 residues. CDR1 is MNHEY and CDR2 is SVGAGI in the germline V gene. V lost 0 bases and J 4 bases, leaving 0 bases between the germline ends. CDR3 in DNA: TGTGCCAGCAGTTACTCCACTGAAGCTTTCTTT. Its protein is CASSYSTEAFF.